This paragraph covers one T cell receptor beta chain sequence. These data are taken from a study of CD8 T cells in Susac syndrome. This CDR3 spans 14 amino acids. Trimming removed 6 bases from V and 10 bases from J, with 16 bases in between. TEMRA cells were enriched by FACS, and CD4+ and CD8+ T cells were negatively isolated. RNA amounts of roughly 0.5 to 1 ug underwent reverse transcription with random hexamers. Amplification of TCR beta CDR3 across 54 Vbeta and 13 Jbeta was performed with immunoSEQ multiplex PCR. TCRdb processed the immunoSEQ multiplex PCR reads anew with MiXCR; each CDR3 protein has one entry. The data show 120,000 or so distinct CDR3 sequences, just under 95% seen once.

The sequenced sample consisted of CD4+ T cells from PBMCs. The chain employs TRBV12-3 or TRBV12-4 and TRBJ1-6, with D maybe TRBD1 (5 bases). The receptor was isolated from a human donor with multiple sclerosis. The chain's CDR3 is CASRQTAGGSPLHF. The DNA of the CDR3 is TGTGCCAGCAGACAGACAGCGGGCGGATCACCCCTCCACTTT.